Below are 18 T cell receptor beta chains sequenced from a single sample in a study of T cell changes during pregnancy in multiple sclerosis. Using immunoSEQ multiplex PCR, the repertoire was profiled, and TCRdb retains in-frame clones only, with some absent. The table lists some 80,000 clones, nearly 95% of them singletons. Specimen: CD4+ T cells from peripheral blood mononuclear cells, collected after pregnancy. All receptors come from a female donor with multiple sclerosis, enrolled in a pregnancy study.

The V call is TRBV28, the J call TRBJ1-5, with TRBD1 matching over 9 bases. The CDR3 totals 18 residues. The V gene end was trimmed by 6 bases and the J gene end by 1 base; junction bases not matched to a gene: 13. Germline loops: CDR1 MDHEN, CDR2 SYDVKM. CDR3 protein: CASSPSLGQGGSNQPQHF. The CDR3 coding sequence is TGTGCCAGCAGCCCATCCCTGGGACAGGGTGGGAGCAATCAGCCCCAGCATTTT.

This CDR3 is CSVRDRGAYEQYF. The DNA of the CDR3 is TGCAGCGTTAGGGACAGGGGGGCCTACGAGCAGTACTTC. V gene TRBV29-1 combines with J gene TRBJ2-7; 11 nucleotides agree with TRBD1. The germline V gene encodes CDR1 SQVTM and CDR2 ANQGSEA. There are 13 residues in the CDR3. J was trimmed by 2 bases and V by 5 bases; bases with no gene match: 2.

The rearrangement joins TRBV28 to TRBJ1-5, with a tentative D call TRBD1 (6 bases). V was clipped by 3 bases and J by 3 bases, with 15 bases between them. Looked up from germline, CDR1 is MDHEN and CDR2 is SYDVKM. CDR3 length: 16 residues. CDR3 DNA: TGTGCCAGCAGTTTTCCACAGGGTCGGAACAATCAGCCCCAGCATTTT. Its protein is CASSFPQGRNNQPQHF.

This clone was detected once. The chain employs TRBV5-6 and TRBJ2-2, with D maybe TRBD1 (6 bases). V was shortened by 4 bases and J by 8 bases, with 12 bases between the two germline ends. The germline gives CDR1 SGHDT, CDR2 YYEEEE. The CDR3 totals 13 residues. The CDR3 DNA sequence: TGTGCCAGCAGCCAGGACAGATCGGGGGAGCTGTTTTTT. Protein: CASSQDRSGELFF.

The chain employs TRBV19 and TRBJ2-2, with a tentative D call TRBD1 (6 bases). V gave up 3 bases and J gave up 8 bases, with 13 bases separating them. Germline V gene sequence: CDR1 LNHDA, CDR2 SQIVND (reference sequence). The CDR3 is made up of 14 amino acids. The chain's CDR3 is CASSMRDTRGELFF. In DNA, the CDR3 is TGTGCCAGTAGTATGAGGGACACCCGAGGGGAGCTGTTTTTT.

In nucleotides, the CDR3 is TGTGCCAGCAGCGTGGACCCCGGGACTAGCTCGACCCCATTCCAAAACATTCAGTACTTC. This translates into CASSVDPGTSSTPFQNIQYF. The chain is built from TRBV9 and TRBJ2-4; the match to TRBD2 covers 9 bases. Trimming removed 2 bases from V and 5 bases from J; junction bases left unmatched: 20. The CDR3 runs 20 residues. Germline CDR1 and CDR2: SGDLS and YYNGEE.

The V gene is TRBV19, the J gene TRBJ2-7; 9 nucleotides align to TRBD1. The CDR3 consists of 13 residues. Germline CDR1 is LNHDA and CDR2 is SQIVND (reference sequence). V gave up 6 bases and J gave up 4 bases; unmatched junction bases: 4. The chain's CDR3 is CASRSGTGYEQYF. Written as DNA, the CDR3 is TGTGCCAGTAGATCCGGGACAGGGTACGAGCAGTACTTC.

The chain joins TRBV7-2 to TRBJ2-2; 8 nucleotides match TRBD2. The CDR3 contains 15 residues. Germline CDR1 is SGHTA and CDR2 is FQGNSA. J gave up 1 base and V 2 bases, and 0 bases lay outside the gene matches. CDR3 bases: TGTGCCAGCAGCTTAAGCGGGGGGAACACCGGGGAGCTGTTTTTT. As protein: CASSLSGGNTGELFF.

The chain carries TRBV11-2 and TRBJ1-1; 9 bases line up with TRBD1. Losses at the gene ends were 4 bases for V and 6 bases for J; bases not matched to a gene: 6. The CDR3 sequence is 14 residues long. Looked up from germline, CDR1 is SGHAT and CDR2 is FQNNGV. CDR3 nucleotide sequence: TGTGCCAGCAGCTATCCGGGACAGGGCTCTGAAGCTTTCTTT. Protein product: CASSYPGQGSEAFF.

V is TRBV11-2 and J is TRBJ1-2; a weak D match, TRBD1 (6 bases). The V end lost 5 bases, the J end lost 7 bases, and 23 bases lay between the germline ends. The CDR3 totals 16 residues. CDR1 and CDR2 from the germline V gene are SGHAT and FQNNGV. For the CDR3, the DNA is TGTGCCAGCAGCGACCGGAGGAGGGGGGGTTTCTCTGGCTACACCTTC. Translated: CASSDRRRGGFSGYTF.

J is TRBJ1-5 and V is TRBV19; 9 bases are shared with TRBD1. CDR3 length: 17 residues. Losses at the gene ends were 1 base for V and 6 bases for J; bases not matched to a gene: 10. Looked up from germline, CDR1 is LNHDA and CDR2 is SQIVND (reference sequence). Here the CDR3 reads CASSIGTGTGSTQPQHF. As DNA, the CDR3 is TGTGCCAGTAGTATAGGAACCGGGACAGGGAGTACTCAGCCCCAGCATTTT.

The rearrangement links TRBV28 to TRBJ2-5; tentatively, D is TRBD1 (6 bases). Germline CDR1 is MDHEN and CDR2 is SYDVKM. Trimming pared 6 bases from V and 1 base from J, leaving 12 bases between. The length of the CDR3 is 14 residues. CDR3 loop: CASRGTQGQETQYF. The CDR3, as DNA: TGTGCCAGCAGGGGGACACAGGGCCAAGAGACCCAGTACTTC. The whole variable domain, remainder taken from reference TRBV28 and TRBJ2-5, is DVKVTQSSRYLVKRTGEKVFLECVQDMDHENMFWYRQDPGLGLRLIYFSYDVKMKEKGDIPEGYSVSREKKERFSLILESASTNQTSMYLCASRGTQGQETQYFGPGTRLLVL.

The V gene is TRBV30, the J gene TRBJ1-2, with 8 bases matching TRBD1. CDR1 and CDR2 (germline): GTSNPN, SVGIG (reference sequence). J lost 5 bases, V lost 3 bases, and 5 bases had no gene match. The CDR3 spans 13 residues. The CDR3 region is CAWSRDRPYGYTF. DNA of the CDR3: TGTGCCTGGAGCAGGGACAGGCCGTATGGCTACACCTTC.

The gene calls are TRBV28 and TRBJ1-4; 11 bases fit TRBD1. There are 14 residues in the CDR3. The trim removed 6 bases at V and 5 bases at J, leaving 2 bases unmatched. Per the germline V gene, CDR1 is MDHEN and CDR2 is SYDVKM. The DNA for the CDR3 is TGTGCCAGCAGCCGGACAGGGGGCAATGAAAAACTGTTTTTT. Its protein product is CASSRTGGNEKLFF.

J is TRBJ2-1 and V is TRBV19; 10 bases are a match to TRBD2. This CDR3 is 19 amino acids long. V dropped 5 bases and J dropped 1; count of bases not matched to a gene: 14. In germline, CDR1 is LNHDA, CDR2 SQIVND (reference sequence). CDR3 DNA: TGTGCCAGTAGTGGGGATAGCGGGAGGAATAAGGGGTCCTACAATGAGCAGTTCTTC. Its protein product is CASSGDSGRNKGSYNEQFF. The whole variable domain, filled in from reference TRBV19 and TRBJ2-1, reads DGGITQSPKYLFRKEGQNVTLSCEQNLNHDAMYWYRQDPGQGLRLIYYSQIVNDFQKGDIAEGYSVSREKKESFPLTVTSAQKNPTAFYLCASSGDSGRNKGSYNEQFFGPGTRLTVL.

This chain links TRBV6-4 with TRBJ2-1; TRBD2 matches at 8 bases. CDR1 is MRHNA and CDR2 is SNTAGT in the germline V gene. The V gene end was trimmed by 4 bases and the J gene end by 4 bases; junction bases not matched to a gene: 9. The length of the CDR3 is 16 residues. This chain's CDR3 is CASSATGTRTYNEQFF. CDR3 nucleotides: TGTGCCAGCAGTGCCACCGGGACTAGAACATACAATGAGCAGTTCTTC.

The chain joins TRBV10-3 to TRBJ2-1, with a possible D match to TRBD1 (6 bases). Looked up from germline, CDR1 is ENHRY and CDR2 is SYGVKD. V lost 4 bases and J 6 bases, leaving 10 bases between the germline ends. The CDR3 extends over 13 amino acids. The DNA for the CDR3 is TGTGCCATCAGTGGCGACAGGTCCAATGAGCAGTTCTTC. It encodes CAISGDRSNEQFF.

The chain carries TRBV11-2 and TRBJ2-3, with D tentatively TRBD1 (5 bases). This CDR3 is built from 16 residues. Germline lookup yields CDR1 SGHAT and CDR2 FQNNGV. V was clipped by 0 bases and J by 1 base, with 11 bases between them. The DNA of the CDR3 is TGTGCCAGCAGCTTAGATCGGCTAGGGGGCACAGATACGCAGTATTTT. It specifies CASSLDRLGGTDTQYF. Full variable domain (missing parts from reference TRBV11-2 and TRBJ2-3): EAGVAQSPRYKIIEKRQSVAFWCNPISGHATLYWYQQILGQGPKLLIQFQNNGVVDDSQLPKDRFSAERLKGVDSTLKIQPAKLEDSAVYLCASSLDRLGGTDTQYFGPGTRLTVL.